Sequencing of this T cell receptor beta chain was carried out in a study of blood T cell repertoires in COVID-19. With 5 bases removed from V and 5 bases from J, the gap between germline ends came to 22 bases. The germline CDR1 and CDR2 sequences are SGHRS and YFSETQ. The CDR3 sequence is 17 residues long. Clones were sequenced by immunoSEQ multiplex PCR, and TCRdb holds only the in-frame ones, with some missing. The data hold approximately 27,000 clones, with 80% to 90% observed a single time. Material for sequencing was peripheral blood. The sequence derives from a man aged 65 to 85 with acute or convalescent COVID-19. The chain carries TRBV5-1 and TRBJ2-2; maybe TRBD1 (6 bases). The CDR3 coding sequence is TGCGCCAGCAGGGGCGGAGGCAGGACAGACCTGACCGGGGAGCTGTTTTTT. As protein: CASRGGGRTDLTGELFF.